The source of this T cell receptor (beta chain) is a study of molecular identifiers for immune sequencing clone quantification. Study-level results: Detecting spiked Jurkat TCR RNA from one cell among about a million naive cells was reportedly possible.

CDR3 size: 15 residues. Germline V gives CDR1 SGHRS, CDR2 YFSETQ. V gave up 8 bases and J gave up 3 bases; unmatched junction bases: 13. On this clonotype itself: Its antigen is not identified.

TCRdb re-called the PCR reads with MiXCR, one entry per CDR3 protein. This sample yields about 330,000 distinct CDR3 sequences, of which about a quarter are seen a single time; 0.74% belongs to the top ten. V and J are TRBV5-1 and TRBJ2-7; TRBD2 agrees at 8 bases. The sequenced material came from naive CD8+ T cells from blood, with Jurkat cell RNA spiked in. Subset given: FACS-sorted CD8+CD4-CCR7+CD45RA+ naive T cells. This TCR derives from a human donor in good health. Some libraries in this study had Jurkat cell RNA spiked in. The CDR3 protein is CARSQNSGTNYEQYF. The DNA for the CDR3 is TGCGCCAGAAGCCAGAATAGCGGGACGAACTACGAGCAGTACTTC. The full variable domain, its missing parts supplied by reference TRBV5-1 and TRBJ2-7, is KAGVTQTPRYLIKTRGQQVTLSCSPISGHRSVSWYQQTPGQGLQFLFEYFSETQRNKGNFPGRFSGRQFSNSRSEMNVSTLELGDSALYLCARSQNSGTNYEQYFGPGTRLTVT.